Listed below are T cell receptor beta chains from one sample, sequenced in a study of vaccination and CD4 T cells after COVID-19. MiXCR was run by TCRdb on the PCR reads, yielding one entry per CDR3 protein. The sample holds around 30,000 distinct CDR3 sequences, about 50% seen once. The sample here was CD4+ T cells from blood, taken about 7 months after SARS-CoV-2 vaccination. These receptors all come from a human donor who had recovered from COVID-19. CDR3s include the opening cysteine and the closing phenylalanine or tryptophan. Fields, in order: V gene, clone size, J gene, D gene, CDR3 DNA, CDR3 protein. A D gene is named only where the DNA matches it firmly. Clone size is shown for a subset of rows, as once, few, many or a class of expanded clone.

V: TRBV20-1
size: -
J: TRBJ2-7
D: -
DNA: TGCAGTACTAAACCCGGGACTCAACCCTACGAGCAGTACTTC
CDR3: CSTKPGTQPYEQYF

V: TRBV7-9
size: -
J: TRBJ2-1
D: TRBD2
DNA: TGTGCCAGCAGCTTCGCGGGACTAGCGGGAGCTCTCTACAATGAGCAGTTCTTC
CDR3: CASSFAGLAGALYNEQFF

V: TRBV20-1
size: few
J: TRBJ1-5
D: -
DNA: TGCAGTGCTAGAGATCTAGGCAGACCCCAGCATTTT
CDR3: CSARDLGRPQHF

V: TRBV24-1
size: -
J: TRBJ1-2
D: TRBD1
DNA: TGTGCCACCAGTGATGCCCGACAGGGTGCAAACTATGGCTACACCTTC
CDR3: CATSDARQGANYGYTF

V: TRBV20-1
size: -
J: TRBJ1-2
D: -
DNA: TGCAGTGCTACGCCTCGGGCAGGGAAGGTTTCCTACTATGGCTACACCTTC
CDR3: CSATPRAGKVSYYGYTF

V: TRBV6-2/TRBV6-3
size: few
J: TRBJ2-1
D: -
DNA: TGTGCCAGCAAACTAGAGGCTATCGATGAGCAGTTCTTC
CDR3: CASKLEAIDEQFF

V: TRBV20-1
size: -
J: TRBJ2-1
D: -
DNA: TGCAGTGCTAGAGATCTCAAGGGGCACCTTGAGCAGTTCTTC
CDR3: CSARDLKGHLEQFF

V: TRBV20-1
size: -
J: TRBJ2-2
D: TRBD2
DNA: TGCAGTGCTCCCCGGCCACTAGCGGGGACGGACACCGGGGAGCTGTTTTTT
CDR3: CSAPRPLAGTDTGELFF

V: TRBV28
size: -
J: TRBJ2-7
D: TRBD2
DNA: TGTGCCAGCAGTACCGGTAGCGGGAGGGCCTACGAGCAGTACTTC
CDR3: CASSTGSGRAYEQYF

V: TRBV10-3
size: once
J: TRBJ1-2
D: -
DNA: TGTGCCATCTCAAAACTCAGGGAAGGCTACACCTTC
CDR3: CAISKLREGYTF

V: TRBV24-1
size: few
J: TRBJ2-5
D: -
DNA: TGTGCCACCAGTGACCGCTACAGGGCGGAGACCCAGTACTTC
CDR3: CATSDRYRAETQYF